The sample holds many counts of the clone carrying this T cell receptor (beta chain). Its antigen is unknown. Amplification targeted the TCR beta CDR3 regions, with RNA transcripts as the source material. HTBI primers were employed in first-round RT-PCR, then a second-round multiplex PCR followed. TCRdb re-derived calls from the multiplex PCR reads in MiXCR, one entry per CDR3 protein. In the table there are approximately 500,000 distinct CDR3 sequences, approximately 15% of which are singletons. The CDR3 has 16 residues. In germline, CDR1 is MNHEY, CDR2 SVGAGI. Trimming shortened V by 0 bases and J by 2 bases, and 13 bases separated the two germline ends. These data belong to a study of Graves' ophthalmopathy and Graves' hyperthyroidism. Study-level findings and limits: Thyroid clonotypes that were expanded above 0.001 frequency mostly also appeared in blood. The model flagged ophthalmopathy progression at approximately 70% sensitivity and around 77% specificity. Using 13 signatures, a model distinguished ophthalmopathy from stable hyperthyroidism, reaching around 88% sensitivity and 81.08% specificity.

It was from roughly 10 ml of fresh peripheral blood that the PBMCs came. The clonotype was recovered from a young woman with Graves' ophthalmopathy. Sample: blood. The chain joins TRBV6-5 to TRBJ1-1; D remains ambiguous. The CDR3 loop reads CASSYSTPGLNTEAFF. The CDR3 DNA reads TGTGCCAGCAGTTACTCAACCCCGGGCCTAAACACTGAAGCTTTCTTT.